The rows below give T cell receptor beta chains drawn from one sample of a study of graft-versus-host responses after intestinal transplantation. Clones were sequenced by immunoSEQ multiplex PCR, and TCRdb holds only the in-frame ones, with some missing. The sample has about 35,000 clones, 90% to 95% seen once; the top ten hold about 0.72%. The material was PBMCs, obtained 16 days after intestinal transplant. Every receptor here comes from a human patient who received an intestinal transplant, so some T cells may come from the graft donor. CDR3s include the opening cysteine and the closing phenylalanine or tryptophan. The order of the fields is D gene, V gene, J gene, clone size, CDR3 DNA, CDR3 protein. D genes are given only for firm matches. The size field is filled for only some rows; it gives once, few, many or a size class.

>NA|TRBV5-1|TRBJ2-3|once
TGCGCCAGCAGCTTGCCGGTCGTCGGGACTAGCACAGATACGCAGTATTTT
CASSLPVVGTSTDTQYF
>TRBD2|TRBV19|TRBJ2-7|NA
TGTGCCAGTAGCTTGGGGGGGGTCTCCCGAACCACCTACGAGCAGTACTTC
CASSLGGVSRTTYEQYF
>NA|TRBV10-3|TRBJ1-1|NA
TGTGCCATCAGGGTGAACACTGAAGCTTTCTTT
CAIRVNTEAFF
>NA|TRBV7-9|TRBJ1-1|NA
TGTGCCAGCAGACCGACTACAGGGAACACTGAAGCTTTCTTT
CASRPTTGNTEAFF
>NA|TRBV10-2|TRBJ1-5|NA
TGCGCCAGCAGCACAGGGTTACGGCAGCCCCAGCATTTT
CASSTGLRQPQHF
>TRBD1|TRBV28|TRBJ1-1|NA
TGTGCCAGCAGTACCGGACAGGGGGTGGGTGAAGCTTTCTTT
CASSTGQGVGEAFF
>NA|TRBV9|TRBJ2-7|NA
TGTGCCAGCAGCGCCGGAGGAGGGTGGACCTACGAGCAGTACTTC
CASSAGGGWTYEQYF
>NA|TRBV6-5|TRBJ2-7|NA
TGTGCCAGCAGTGCGGGTGTCTACGAGCAGTACTTC
CASSAGVYEQYF
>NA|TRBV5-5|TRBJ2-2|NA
TGTGCCAGCACCCCATCAGGGGAAACGAACACCGGGGAGCTGTTTTTT
CASTPSGETNTGELFF
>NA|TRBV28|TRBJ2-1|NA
TGTGCCAGCAGTTTTTCCGAAGGAAACCCCTCCTACAATGAGCAGTTCTTC
CASSFSEGNPSYNEQFF
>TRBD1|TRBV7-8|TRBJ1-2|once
TGTGCCAGCAGCTTAGACAGGGGGGACTATGGCTACACCTTC
CASSLDRGDYGYTF
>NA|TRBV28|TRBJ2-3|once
TGTGCCACCCGAGCTAGCACAGATACGCAGTATTTT
CATRASTDTQYF
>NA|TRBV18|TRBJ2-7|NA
TGTGCCAGCTCACCCGACTACGAGCAGTACTTC
CASSPDYEQYF
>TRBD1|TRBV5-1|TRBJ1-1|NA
TGCGCCAGCAGCTTGGACGGGGACAGGGGGAACACTGAAGCTTTCTTT
CASSLDGDRGNTEAFF
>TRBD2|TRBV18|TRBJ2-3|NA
TGTGCCAGCTCACCCTCCCCCGAGACTAGCGGGGTCACAGATACGCAGTATTTT
CASSPSPETSGVTDTQYF
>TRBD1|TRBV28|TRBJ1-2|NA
TGTGCCAGCAGCTACCTGGGGGGACAGGGTTATGGCTACACCTTC
CASSYLGGQGYGYTF
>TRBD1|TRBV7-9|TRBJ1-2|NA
TGTGCCAGCAGCTCTCCAGGGGGCCGGGACTATGGCTACACCTTC
CASSSPGGRDYGYTF
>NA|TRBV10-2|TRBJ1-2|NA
TGCGCCAGCAGTGAGGTCACGCCTAACTATGGCTACACCTTC
CASSEVTPNYGYTF
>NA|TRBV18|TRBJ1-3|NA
TGTGCCAGCTCACAAACAGGGACTGGAAACACCATATATTTT
CASSQTGTGNTIYF
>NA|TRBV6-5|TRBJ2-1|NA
TGTGCCAGCAGTTACTCGTCCCGGTACAATGAGCAGTTCTTC
CASSYSSRYNEQFF
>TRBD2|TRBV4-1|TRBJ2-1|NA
TGCGCCAGCAGCCCGGGACTAGCGGGGGGCGATGAGCAGTTCTTC
CASSPGLAGGDEQFF
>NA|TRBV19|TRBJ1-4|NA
TGTGCCAGTAGCCCTAACGGAAAACTGTTTTTT
CASSPNGKLFF
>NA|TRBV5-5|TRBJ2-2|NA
TGTGCCGCTAACTTGGACACCAACACCGGGGAGCTGTTTTTT
CAANLDTNTGELFF
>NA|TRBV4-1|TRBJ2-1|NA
TGCGCCAGCAGCCTAGGCAATGAGCAGTTCTTC
CASSLGNEQFF
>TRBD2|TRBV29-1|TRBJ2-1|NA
TGCAGCGGGAAATTCGGACTAGCGGGATACAATGAGCAGTTCTTC
CSGKFGLAGYNEQFF
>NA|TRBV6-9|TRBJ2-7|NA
TGTGCCAGCAGTTCAGGGAGCAACTCCTACGAGCAGTACTTC
CASSSGSNSYEQYF
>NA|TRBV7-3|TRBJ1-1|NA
TGTGCCAGCAGCTTAATGGGGGTAGACACTGAAGCTTTCTTT
CASSLMGVDTEAFF
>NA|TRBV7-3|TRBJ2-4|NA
TGTGCCAGCAGCTTAACCACAGGGCCCAAAAACATTCAGTACTTC
CASSLTTGPKNIQYF
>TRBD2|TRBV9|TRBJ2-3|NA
TGTGCCAGCAGCGTAAGCGGGGCTAGCACAGATACGCAGTATTTT
CASSVSGASTDTQYF
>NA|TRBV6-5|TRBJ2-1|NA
TGTGCCAGCGGAGGCAATGAGCAGTTCTTC
CASGGNEQFF
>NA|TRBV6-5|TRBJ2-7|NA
TGTGCCAGCAGGCCTCTAGCGAATGGCTACGAGCAGTACTTC
CASRPLANGYEQYF
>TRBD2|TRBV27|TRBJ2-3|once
TGTGCCAGCAGTTCACGGGGGGGGCGCGGCACAGATACGCAGTATTTT
CASSSRGGRGTDTQYF
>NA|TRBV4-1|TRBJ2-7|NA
TGCGCCAGCAGCCAGGGGAGCACTACCTACGAGCAGTACTTC
CASSQGSTTYEQYF
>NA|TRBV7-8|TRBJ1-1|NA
TGTGCCAGCAGCTTAATTGAAGACACTGAAGCTTTCTTT
CASSLIEDTEAFF
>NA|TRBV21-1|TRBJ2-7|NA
TGTAGATCCGCGGGCGAGCAGTACTTC
CRSAGEQYF
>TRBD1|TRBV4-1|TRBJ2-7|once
TGCGCCAGCAGCCCGGGGGGACAGGGTCGGCGCCACGAGCAGTACTTC
CASSPGGQGRRHEQYF
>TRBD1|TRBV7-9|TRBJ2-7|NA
TGTGCCAGCAGCCCGGGGAGGACAGGGATCGGCGAGCAGTACTTC
CASSPGRTGIGEQYF
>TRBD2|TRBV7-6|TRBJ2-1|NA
TGTGCCAGCAGCACCGCCGGGACTAGCGTGGGTGAGCAGTTCTTC
CASSTAGTSVGEQFF
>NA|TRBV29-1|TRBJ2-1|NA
TGCAGCGGCCGGAGGGAGGGGGGCTCCTACAATGAGCAGTTCTTC
CSGRREGGSYNEQFF
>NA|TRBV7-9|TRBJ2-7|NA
TGTGCCAGCAGCTTTTCGGCGTCCTACGAGCAGTACTTC
CASSFSASYEQYF
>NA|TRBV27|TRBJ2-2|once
TGTGCCAGCAGTTTATCGGGCATTCCGAACACCGGGGAGCTGTTTTTT
CASSLSGIPNTGELFF
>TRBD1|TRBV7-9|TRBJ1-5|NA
TGTGCCAGCAGCTTAGTGGGACAGGGGTTTAATCAGCCCCAGCATTTT
CASSLVGQGFNQPQHF
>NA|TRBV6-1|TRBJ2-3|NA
TGTGCCAGCAGTGAGCTAACCCACACAGATACGCAGTATTTT
CASSELTHTDTQYF
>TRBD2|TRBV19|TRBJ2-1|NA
TGTGCCGCAAAGGGACTAGCGGGAGATGAGCAGTTCTTC
CAAKGLAGDEQFF
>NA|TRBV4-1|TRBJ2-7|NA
TGCGCCAGCAGCCAAGTTATCGGGGCTAGCCAACATGAGCAGTACTTC
CASSQVIGASQHEQYF
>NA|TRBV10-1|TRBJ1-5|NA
TGCGCCAGCAGTGTTGACTCCGATGAGCCCCAGCATTTT
CASSVDSDEPQHF
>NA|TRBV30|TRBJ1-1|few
TGTGCCTGGAGTCCCGGCAGGGGATACACTGAAGCTTTCTTT
CAWSPGRGYTEAFF
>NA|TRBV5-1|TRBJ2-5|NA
TGCGCCAGCAGCTCGGGAAGGGGCGGGGGCCAGGAGAATCAGTACTTC
CASSSGRGGGQENQYF
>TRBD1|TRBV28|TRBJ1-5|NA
TGTGCCAGCAGGCCCGGGACAGGGAATCAGCCCCAGCATTTT
CASRPGTGNQPQHF
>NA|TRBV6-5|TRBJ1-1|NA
TGTGCCAGCAGTTACGGGACTCCAGGAAAAGCTTTCTTT
CASSYGTPGKAFF
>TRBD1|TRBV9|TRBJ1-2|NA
TGTGCCAGCAGCGTTGGAGGGGGCGACTATGGCTACACCTTC
CASSVGGGDYGYTF
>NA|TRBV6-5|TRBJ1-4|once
TGTGCCAGCAGTTACAGGGCGAGTGGGGAAAAACTGTTTTTT
CASSYRASGEKLFF
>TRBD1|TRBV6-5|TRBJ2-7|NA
TGTGCCAGCAGTGGGTCTTGGACAGGGTCCTACGAGCAGTACTTC
CASSGSWTGSYEQYF